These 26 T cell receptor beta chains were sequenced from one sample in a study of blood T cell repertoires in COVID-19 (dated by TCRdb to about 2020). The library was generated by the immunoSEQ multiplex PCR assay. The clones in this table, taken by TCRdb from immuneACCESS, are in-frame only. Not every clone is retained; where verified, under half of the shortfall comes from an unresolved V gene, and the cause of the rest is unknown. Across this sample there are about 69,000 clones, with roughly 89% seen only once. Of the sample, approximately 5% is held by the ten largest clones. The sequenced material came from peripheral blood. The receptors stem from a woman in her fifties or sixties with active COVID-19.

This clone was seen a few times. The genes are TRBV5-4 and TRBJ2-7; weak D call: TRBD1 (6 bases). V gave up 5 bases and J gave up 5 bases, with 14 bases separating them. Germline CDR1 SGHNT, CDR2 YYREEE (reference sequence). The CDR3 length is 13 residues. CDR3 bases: TGTGCCAGCAGGCGGGCAGGGGCCCACGAGCAGTACTTC. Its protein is CASRRAGAHEQYF.

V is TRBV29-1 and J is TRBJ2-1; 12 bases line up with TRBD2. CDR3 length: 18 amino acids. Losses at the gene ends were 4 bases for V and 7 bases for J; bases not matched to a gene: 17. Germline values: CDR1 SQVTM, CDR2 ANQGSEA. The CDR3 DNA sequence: TGCAGCGTTGTTATACAGATCCTAGCGGGAGGGCGGACGAATGAGCAGTTCTTC. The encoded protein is CSVVIQILAGGRTNEQFF.

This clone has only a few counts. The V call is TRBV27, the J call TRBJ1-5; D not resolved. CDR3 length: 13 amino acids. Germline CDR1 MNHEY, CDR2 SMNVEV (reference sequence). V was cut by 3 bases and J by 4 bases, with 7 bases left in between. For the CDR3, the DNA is TGTGCCAGCAGTTTTAGTTGGAATCAGCCCCAGCATTTT. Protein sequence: CASSFSWNQPQHF.

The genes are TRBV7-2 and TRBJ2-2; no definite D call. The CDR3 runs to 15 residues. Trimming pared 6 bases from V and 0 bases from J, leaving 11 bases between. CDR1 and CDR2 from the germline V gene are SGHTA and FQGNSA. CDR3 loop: CASRLRLANTGELFF. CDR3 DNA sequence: TGTGCCAGCAGGTTAAGGCTAGCGAACACCGGGGAGCTGTTTTTT.

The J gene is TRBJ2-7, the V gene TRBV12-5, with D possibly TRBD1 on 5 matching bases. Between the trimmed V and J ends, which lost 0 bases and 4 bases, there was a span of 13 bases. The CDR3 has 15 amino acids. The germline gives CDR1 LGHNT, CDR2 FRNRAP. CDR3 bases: TGTGCTAGTGGTTTGGTAGGTGGGGCCCAGTACGAGCAGTACTTC. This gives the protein CASGLVGGAQYEQYF.

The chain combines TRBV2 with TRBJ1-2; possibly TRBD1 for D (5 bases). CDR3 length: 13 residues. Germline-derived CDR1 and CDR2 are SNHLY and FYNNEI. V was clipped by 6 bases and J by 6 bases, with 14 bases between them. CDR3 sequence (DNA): TGTGCCAGCAGGGGGGGATGGGAGAATGGCTACACCTTC. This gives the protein CASRGGWENGYTF.

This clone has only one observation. CDR3 in amino acids: CASSPGGEKLFF. The DNA of the CDR3 is TGTGCCAGCAGCCCCGGAGGTGAAAAACTGTTTTTT. The rearrangement links TRBV7-9 to TRBJ1-4, with D hard to call. CDR3 length: 12 residues. The germline CDR1 and CDR2 sequences are SEHNR and FQNEAQ (reference sequence). Trimming removed 5 bases at V and 7 bases at J, with 8 bases between.

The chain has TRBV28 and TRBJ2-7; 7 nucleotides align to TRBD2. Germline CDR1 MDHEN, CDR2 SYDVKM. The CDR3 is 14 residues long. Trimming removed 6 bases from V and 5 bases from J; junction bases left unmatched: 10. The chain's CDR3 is CASSPGAGRDEQYF. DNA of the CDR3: TGTGCCAGCAGCCCCGGGGCAGGGAGGGACGAGCAGTACTTC.

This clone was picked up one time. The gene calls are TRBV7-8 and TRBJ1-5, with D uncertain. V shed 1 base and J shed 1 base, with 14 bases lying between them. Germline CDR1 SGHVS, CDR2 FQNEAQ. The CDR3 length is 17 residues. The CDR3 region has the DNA TGTGCCAGCAGCTTAGGTCGCGTAAAACGAAGCAATCAGCCCCAGCATTTT. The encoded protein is CASSLGRVKRSNQPQHF. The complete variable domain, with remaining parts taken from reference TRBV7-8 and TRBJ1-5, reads GAGVSQSPRYKVAKRGQDVALRCDPISGHVSLFWYQQALGQGPEFLTYFQNEAQLDKSGLPSDRFFAERPEGSVSTLKIQRTQQEDSAVYLCASSLGRVKRSNQPQHFGDGTRLSIL.

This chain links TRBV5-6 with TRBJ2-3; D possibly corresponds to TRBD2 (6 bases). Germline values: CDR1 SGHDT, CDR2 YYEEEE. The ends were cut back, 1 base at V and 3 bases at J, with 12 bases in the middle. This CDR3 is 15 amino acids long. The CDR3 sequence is CASSLWLASTDTQYF. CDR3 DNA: TGTGCCAGCAGCTTGTGGCTAGCGTCAACAGATACGCAGTATTTT.

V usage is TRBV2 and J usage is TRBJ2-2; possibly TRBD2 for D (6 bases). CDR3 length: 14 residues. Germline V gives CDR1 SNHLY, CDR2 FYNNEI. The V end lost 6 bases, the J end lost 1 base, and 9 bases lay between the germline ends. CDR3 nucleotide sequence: TGTGCCAGCAGACTTAGCGGGAACACCGGGGAGCTGTTTTTT. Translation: CASRLSGNTGELFF.

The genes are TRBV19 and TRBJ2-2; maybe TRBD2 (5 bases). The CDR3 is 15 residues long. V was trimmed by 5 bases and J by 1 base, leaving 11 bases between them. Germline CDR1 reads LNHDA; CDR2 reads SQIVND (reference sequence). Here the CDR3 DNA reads TGTGCCAGTAGTTGGAGCGGAGTGAACACCGGGGAGCTGTTTTTT. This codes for CASSWSGVNTGELFF. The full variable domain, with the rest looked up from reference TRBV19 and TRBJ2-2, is DGGITQSPKYLFRKEGQNVTLSCEQNLNHDAMYWYRQDPGQGLRLIYYSQIVNDFQKGDIAEGYSVSREKKESFPLTVTSAQKNPTAFYLCASSWSGVNTGELFFGEGSRLTVL.

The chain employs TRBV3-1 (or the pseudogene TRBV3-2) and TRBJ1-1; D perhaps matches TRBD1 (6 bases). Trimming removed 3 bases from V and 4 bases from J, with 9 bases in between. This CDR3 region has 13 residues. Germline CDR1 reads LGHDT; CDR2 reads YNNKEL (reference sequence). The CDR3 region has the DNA TGTGCCAGCAGCCACCAGGGGATCACTGAAGCTTTCTTT. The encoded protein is CASSHQGITEAFF.

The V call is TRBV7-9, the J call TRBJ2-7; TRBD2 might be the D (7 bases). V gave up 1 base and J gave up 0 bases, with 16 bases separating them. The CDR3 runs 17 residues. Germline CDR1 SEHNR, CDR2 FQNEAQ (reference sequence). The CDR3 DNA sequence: TGTGCCAGCAGCTTAGGGGGAGGGGGGGCAGGCTCCTACGAGCAGTACTTC. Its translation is CASSLGGGGAGSYEQYF. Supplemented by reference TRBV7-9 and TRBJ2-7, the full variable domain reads DTGVSQNPRHKITKRGQNVTFRCDPISEHNRLYWYRQTLGQGPEFLTYFQNEAQLEKSRLLSDRFSAERPKGSFSTLEIQRTEQGDSAMYLCASSLGGGGAGSYEQYFGPGTRLTVT.

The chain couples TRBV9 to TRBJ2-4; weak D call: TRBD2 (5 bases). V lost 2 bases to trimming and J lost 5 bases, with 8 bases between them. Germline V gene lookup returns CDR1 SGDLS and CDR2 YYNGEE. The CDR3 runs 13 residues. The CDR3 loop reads CASSVGSQNIQYF. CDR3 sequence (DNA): TGTGCCAGCAGCGTGGGGAGCCAAAACATTCAGTACTTC. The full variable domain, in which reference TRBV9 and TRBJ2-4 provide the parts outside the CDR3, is DSGVTQTPKHLITATGQRVTLRCSPRSGDLSVYWYQQSLDQGLQFLIQYYNGEERAKGNILERFSAQQFPDLHSELNLSSLELGDSALYFCASSVGSQNIQYFGAGTRLSVL.

The CDR3 coding sequence is TGTGCCAGCTCACCAAGCGGGAGGGCCGCCTACAATGAGCAGTTCTTC. It yields the protein CASSPSGRAAYNEQFF. The rearrangement uses TRBV18 and TRBJ2-1, with 10 nucleotides matching TRBD2. After removal of 2 bases from V and 2 bases from J, the junction contained 3 bases not matched to a gene. The CDR3 runs 16 residues. CDR1 is KGHSH, CDR2 LQKENI, per germline.

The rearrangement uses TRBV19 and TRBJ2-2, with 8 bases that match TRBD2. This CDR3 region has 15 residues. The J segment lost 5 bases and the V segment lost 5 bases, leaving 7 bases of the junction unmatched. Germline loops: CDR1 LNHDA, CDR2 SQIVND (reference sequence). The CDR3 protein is CASSPGLVSTGELFF. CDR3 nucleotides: TGTGCCAGTAGTCCGGGACTAGTTAGTACCGGGGAGCTGTTTTTT.

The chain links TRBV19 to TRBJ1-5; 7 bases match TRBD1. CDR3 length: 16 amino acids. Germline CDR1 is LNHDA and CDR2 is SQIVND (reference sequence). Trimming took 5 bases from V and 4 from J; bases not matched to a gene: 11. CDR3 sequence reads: CASSSIQGVPNQPQHF. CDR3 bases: TGTGCCAGTAGTTCCATCCAGGGGGTACCTAATCAGCCCCAGCATTTT.

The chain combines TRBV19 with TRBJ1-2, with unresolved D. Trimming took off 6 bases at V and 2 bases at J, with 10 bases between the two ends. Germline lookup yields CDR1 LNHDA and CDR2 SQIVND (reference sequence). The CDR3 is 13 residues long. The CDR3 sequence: CASSTTANYGYTF. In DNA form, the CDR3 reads TGTGCCAGTAGCACAACAGCCAACTATGGCTACACCTTC.

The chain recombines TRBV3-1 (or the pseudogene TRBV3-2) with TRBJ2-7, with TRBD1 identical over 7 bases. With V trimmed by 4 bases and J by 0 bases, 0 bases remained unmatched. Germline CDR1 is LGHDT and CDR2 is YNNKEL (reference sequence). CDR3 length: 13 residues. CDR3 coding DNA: TGTGCCAGCAGCCGGGACAGCTCCTACGAGCAGTACTTC. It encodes CASSRDSSYEQYF.

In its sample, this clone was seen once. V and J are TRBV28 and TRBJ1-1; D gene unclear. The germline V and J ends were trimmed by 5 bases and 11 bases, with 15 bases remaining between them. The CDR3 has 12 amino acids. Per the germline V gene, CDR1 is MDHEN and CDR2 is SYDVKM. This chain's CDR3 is CASSPPEAPAFF. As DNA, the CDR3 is TGTGCCAGCAGTCCCCCGGAGGCACCTGCTTTCTTT.

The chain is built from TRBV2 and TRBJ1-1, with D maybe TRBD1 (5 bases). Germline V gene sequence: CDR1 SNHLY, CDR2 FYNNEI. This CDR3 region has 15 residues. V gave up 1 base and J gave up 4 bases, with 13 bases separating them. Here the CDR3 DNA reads TGTGCCAGCAGTGAAGGGCCCGGGGGAGTCACTGAAGCTTTCTTT. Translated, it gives CASSEGPGGVTEAFF.

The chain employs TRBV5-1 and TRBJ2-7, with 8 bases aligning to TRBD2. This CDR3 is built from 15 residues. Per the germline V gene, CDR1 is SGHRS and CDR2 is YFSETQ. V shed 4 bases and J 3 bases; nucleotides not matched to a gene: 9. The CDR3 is CASSSGASGFYEQYF. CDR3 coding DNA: TGCGCCAGCAGCAGTGGGGCTAGCGGGTTCTACGAGCAGTACTTC.

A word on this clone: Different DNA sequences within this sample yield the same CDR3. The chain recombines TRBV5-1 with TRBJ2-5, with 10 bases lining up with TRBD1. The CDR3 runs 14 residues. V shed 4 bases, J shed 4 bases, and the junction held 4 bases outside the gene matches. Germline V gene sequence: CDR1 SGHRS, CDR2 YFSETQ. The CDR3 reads CASSPGTGVETQYF. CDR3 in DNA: TGCGCCAGCAGCCCAGGGACAGGGGTAGAGACCCAGTACTTC.

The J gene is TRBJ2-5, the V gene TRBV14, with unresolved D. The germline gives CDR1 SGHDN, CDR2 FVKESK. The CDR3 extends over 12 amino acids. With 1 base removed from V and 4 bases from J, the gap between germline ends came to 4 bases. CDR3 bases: TGTGCCAGCAGCCAAGTGCGAGAGACCCAGTACTTC. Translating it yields CASSQVRETQYF.

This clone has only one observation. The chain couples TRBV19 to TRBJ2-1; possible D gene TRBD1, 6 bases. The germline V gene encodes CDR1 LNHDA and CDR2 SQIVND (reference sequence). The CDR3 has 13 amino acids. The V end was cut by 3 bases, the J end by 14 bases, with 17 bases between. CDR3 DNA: TGTGCCAGTAGTATTGACAGGCCACTTTCAGAGTTCTTC. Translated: CASSIDRPLSEFF.